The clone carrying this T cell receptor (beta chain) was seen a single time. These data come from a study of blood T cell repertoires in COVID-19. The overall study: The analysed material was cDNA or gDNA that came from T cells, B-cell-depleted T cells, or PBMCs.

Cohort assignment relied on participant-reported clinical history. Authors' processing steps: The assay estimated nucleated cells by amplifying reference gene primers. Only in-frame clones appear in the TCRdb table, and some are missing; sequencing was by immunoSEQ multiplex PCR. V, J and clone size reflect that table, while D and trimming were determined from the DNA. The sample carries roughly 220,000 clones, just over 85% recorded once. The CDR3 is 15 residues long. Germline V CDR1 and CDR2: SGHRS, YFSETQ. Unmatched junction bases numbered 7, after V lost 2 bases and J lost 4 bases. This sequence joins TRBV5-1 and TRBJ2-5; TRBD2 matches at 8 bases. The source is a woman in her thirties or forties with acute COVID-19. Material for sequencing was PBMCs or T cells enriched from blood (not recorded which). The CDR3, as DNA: TGCGCCAGCAGCTTTCAGCGGGAGACGGGAGAGACCCAGTACTTC. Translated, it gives CASSFQRETGETQYF. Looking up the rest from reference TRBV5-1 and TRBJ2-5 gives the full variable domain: KAGVTQTPRYLIKTRGQQVTLSCSPISGHRSVSWYQQTPGQGLQFLFEYFSETQRNKGNFPGRFSGRQFSNSRSEMNVSTLELGDSALYLCASSFQRETGETQYFGPGTRLLVL.